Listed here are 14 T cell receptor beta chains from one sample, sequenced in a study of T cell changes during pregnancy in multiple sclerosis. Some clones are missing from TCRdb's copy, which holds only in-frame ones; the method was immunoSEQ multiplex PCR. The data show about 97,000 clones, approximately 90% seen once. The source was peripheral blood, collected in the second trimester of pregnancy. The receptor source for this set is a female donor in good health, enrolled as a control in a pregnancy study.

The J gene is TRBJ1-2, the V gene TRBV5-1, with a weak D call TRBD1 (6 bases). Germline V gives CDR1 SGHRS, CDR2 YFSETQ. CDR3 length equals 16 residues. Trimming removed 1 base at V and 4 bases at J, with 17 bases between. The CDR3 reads CASSLTATGPIYGYTF. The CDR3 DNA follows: TGCGCCAGCAGCTTGACGGCTACAGGGCCCATCTATGGCTACACCTTC.

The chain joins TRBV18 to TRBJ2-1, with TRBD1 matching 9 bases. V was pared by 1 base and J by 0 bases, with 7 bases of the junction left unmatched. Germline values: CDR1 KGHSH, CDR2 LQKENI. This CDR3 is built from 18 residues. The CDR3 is CASSPLDRGGSSYNEQFF. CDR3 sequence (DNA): TGTGCCAGCTCACCACTGGACAGGGGCGGGTCCTCCTACAATGAGCAGTTCTTC. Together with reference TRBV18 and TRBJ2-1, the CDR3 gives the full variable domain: NAGVMQNPRHLVRRRGQEARLRCSPMKGHSHVYWYRQLPEEGLKFMVYLQKENIIDESGMPKERFSAEFPKEGPSILRIQQVVRGDSAAYFCASSPLDRGGSSYNEQFFGPGTRLTVL.

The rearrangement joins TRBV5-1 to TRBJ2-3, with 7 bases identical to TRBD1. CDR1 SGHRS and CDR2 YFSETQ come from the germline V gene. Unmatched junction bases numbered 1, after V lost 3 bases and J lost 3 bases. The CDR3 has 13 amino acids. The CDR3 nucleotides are TGCGCCAGCAGCTCCAGGGGGACAGATACGCAGTATTTT. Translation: CASSSRGTDTQYF.

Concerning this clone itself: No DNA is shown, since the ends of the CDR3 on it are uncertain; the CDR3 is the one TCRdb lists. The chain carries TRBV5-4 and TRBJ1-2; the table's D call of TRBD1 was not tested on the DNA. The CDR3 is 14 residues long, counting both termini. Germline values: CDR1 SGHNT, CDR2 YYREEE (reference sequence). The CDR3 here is CASSSSGTGYGYTF.

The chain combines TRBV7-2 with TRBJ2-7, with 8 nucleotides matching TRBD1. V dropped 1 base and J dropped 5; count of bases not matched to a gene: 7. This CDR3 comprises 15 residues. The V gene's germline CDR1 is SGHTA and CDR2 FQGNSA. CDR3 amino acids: CASSLGSRGPHEQYF. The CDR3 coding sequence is TGTGCCAGCAGCTTAGGATCCAGGGGGCCCCACGAGCAGTACTTC.

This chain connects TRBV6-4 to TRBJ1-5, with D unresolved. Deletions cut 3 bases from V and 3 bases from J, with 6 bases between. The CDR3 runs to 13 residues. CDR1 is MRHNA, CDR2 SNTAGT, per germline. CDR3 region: CASSEQFNQPQHF. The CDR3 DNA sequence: TGTGCCAGCAGTGAACAGTTCAATCAGCCCCAGCATTTT.

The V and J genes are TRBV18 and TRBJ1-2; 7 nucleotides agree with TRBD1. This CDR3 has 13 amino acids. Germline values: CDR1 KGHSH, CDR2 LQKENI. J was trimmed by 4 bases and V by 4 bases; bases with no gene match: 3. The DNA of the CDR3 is TGTGCCAGCTCACAGGGGGCCGGCTATGGCTACACCTTC. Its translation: CASSQGAGYGYTF.

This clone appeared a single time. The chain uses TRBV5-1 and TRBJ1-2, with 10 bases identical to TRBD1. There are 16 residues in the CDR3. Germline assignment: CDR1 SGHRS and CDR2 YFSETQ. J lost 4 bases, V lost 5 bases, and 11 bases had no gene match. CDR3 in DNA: TGCGCCAGCAGACTTCTGACAGGGGGCAAGGTCTATGGCTACACCTTC. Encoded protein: CASRLLTGGKVYGYTF.

This CDR3 reads CASSLGTGGHYEQYF. The DNA for the CDR3 is TGTGCCAGCTCACTCGGGACAGGGGGTCACTACGAGCAGTACTTC. V and J are TRBV18 and TRBJ2-7; 11 positions match TRBD1. The ends lost 4 bases at V and 3 bases at J; junction bases unmatched: 5. This CDR3 has 15 amino acids. Germline assignment: CDR1 KGHSH and CDR2 LQKENI.

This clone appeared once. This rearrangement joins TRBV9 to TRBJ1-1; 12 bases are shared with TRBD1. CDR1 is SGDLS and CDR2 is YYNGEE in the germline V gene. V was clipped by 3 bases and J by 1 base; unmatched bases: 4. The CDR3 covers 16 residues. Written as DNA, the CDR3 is TGTGCCAGCAGCGCTGGGACAGGGGGCAAGAACACTGAAGCTTTCTTT. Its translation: CASSAGTGGKNTEAFF.

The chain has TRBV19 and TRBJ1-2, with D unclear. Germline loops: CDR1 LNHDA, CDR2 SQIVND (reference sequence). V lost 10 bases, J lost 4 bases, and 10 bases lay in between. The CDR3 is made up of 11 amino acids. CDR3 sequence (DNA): TGTGCCACCCGGGCGGGCTATGGCTACACCTTC. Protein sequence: CATRAGYGYTF.

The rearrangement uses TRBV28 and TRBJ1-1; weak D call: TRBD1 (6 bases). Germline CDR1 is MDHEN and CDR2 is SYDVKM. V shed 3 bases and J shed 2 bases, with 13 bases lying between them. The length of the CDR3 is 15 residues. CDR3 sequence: CASSFIGRGNTEAFF. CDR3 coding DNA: TGTGCCAGCAGTTTCATCGGCAGGGGCAACACTGAAGCTTTCTTT. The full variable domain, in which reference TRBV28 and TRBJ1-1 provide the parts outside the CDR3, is DVKVTQSSRYLVKRTGEKVFLECVQDMDHENMFWYRQDPGLGLRLIYFSYDVKMKEKGDIPEGYSVSREKKERFSLILESASTNQTSMYLCASSFIGRGNTEAFFGQGTRLTVV.

The CDR3 spells CASRGPGFGEQYF. The DNA of the CDR3 is TGTGCCAGCAGGGGCCCAGGGTTCGGCGAGCAGTACTTC. V is TRBV28 and J is TRBJ2-7; D perhaps matches TRBD1 (5 bases). CDR1 is MDHEN, CDR2 SYDVKM, per germline. The CDR3 has 13 residues. V lost 6 bases to trimming and J lost 6 bases, with 15 bases between them.

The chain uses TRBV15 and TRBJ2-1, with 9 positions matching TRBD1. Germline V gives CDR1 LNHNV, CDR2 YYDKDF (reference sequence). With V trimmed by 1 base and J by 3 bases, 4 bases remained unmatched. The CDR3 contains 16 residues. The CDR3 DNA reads TGTGCCACCAGCAGAGGGGGACAGGGATTCTACAATGAGCAGTTCTTC. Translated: CATSRGGQGFYNEQFF.